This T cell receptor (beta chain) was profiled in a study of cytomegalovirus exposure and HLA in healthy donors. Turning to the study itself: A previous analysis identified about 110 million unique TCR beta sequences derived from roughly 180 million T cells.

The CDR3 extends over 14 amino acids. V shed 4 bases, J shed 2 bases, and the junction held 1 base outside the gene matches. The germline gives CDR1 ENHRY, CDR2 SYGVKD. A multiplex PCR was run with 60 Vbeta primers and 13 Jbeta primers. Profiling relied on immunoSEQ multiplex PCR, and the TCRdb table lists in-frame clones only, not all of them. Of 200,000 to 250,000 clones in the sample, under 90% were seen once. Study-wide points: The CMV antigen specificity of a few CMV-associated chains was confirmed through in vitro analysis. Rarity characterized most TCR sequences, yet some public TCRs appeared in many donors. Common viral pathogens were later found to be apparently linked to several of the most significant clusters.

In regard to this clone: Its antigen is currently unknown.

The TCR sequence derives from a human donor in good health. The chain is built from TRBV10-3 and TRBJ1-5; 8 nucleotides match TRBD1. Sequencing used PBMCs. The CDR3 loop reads CAISAGGGNQPQHF. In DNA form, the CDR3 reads TGTGCCATCAGTGCAGGGGGCGGCAATCAGCCCCAGCATTTT.